What follows are 26 T cell receptor beta chains derived from one specimen sequenced in a study of blood T cell repertoires in COVID-19. Using immunoSEQ multiplex PCR, the repertoire was profiled, and TCRdb retains in-frame clones only, with some absent. The table includes tens of thousands of clones, 70% to 90% detected once. The sequenced sample was peripheral blood. These receptors were obtained from a human donor in a cohort sampled during active COVID-19.

The CDR3 spells CASSHPISSTDTQYF. The CDR3 region has the DNA TGTGCCAGCAGCCACCCTATTTCTAGCACAGATACGCAGTATTTT. The chain is built from TRBV4-2 and TRBJ2-3; D ambiguous. Germline values: CDR1 LGHNA, CDR2 YNFKEQ. The germline V and J ends were trimmed by 3 bases and 0 bases, with 10 bases remaining between them. CDR3 length equals 15 residues.

Points on this clone: Additional DNA sequences in this sample encode the identical CDR3. The CDR3 DNA follows: TGTGCCAGCAGCTCTCAACAGGGGCTCGGCCAAGAGACCCAGTACTTC. It codes for CASSSQQGLGQETQYF. This chain joins TRBV7-2 and TRBJ2-5; 7 bases map to TRBD1. Trimming at V came to 4 bases and at J to 1 base, leaving 9 bases not matched to a gene. The length of the CDR3 is 16 residues. Per the germline V gene, CDR1 is SGHTA and CDR2 is FQGNSA.

V and J are TRBV6-6 and TRBJ2-2, with D perhaps matching TRBD2 (6 bases). CDR3 size: 18 residues. Per the germline V gene, CDR1 is MNHNY and CDR2 is SVGAGI (reference sequence). V was shortened by 5 bases and J by 0 bases, with 19 bases between the two germline ends. The CDR3 here is CASSPLAPSGTNTGELFF. The CDR3 DNA is TGTGCCAGCAGTCCACTAGCCCCCTCGGGGACGAACACCGGGGAGCTGTTTTTT.

The V gene is TRBV19, the J gene TRBJ1-2; D is unclear. The CDR3 covers 13 residues. CDR1 is LNHDA and CDR2 is SQIVND in the germline V gene (reference sequence). Between the trimmed V and J ends, which lost 0 bases and 6 bases, there was a span of 8 bases. CDR3: CASSIDRVDGYTF. CDR3 nucleotides: TGTGCCAGTAGTATAGACCGAGTCGATGGCTACACCTTC. Together with reference TRBV19 and TRBJ1-2, the CDR3 gives the full variable domain: DGGITQSPKYLFRKEGQNVTLSCEQNLNHDAMYWYRQDPGQGLRLIYYSQIVNDFQKGDIAEGYSVSREKKESFPLTVTSAQKNPTAFYLCASSIDRVDGYTFGSGTRLTVV.

The genes are TRBV6-1 and TRBJ1-1; D not certain. The germline V gene encodes CDR1 MNHNS and CDR2 SASEGT. CDR3 length: 13 residues. V was shortened by 3 bases and J by 1 base, with 6 bases between the two germline ends. The DNA of the CDR3 is TGTGCCAGCAGTGATATTCGGAACACTGAAGCTTTCTTT. It codes for CASSDIRNTEAFF.

The genes are TRBV14 and TRBJ1-5; 8 nucleotides match TRBD1. CDR1 and CDR2 (germline): SGHDN, FVKESK. This CDR3 is 18 amino acids long. The ends lost 4 bases at V and 1 base at J; junction bases unmatched: 12. The CDR3 protein is CASSLEYGTGLSNQPQHF. In nucleotides, the CDR3 is TGTGCCAGCAGCCTTGAATATGGGACAGGTCTGAGCAATCAGCCCCAGCATTTT.

The J gene is TRBJ2-7, the V gene TRBV2; D not resolved. CDR3 length equals 11 residues. Trimming took 5 bases from V and 5 from J, leaving 7 bases between them. Germline values: CDR1 SNHLY, CDR2 FYNNEI. This CDR3 is CASSIQNEQYV. CDR3 sequence (DNA): TGTGCCAGCAGTATCCAGAACGAGCAGTACGTC.

The chain carries TRBV13 and TRBJ2-3, with 10 nucleotides matching TRBD2. Germline lookup yields CDR1 PRHDT and CDR2 FYEKMQ (reference sequence). The ends lost 5 bases at V and 4 bases at J; junction bases unmatched: 3. CDR3 length: 14 amino acids. CDR3 sequence: CASSVSGGSDTQYF. The CDR3 DNA sequence: TGTGCCAGCAGCGTTAGCGGGGGGTCAGATACGCAGTATTTT.

The chain recombines TRBV11-2 with TRBJ1-1; D not certain. The V and J ends lost 4 bases and 0 bases respectively, with 15 bases between them. This CDR3 is 16 amino acids long. Germline V CDR1 and CDR2: SGHAT, FQNNGV. The CDR3 nucleotides are TGTGCCAGCAGCTCTCATTTGGGGAGAATGAACACTGAAGCTTTCTTT. This sequence encodes CASSSHLGRMNTEAFF.

The chain employs TRBV6-5 and TRBJ1-2; D gene ambiguous. The CDR3 runs 11 residues. Germline V gene data show CDR1 as MNHEY and CDR2 as SVGAGI. V lost 7 bases and J 8 bases, leaving 11 bases between the germline ends. This chain's CDR3 is CASTQSLGYTF. DNA of the CDR3: TGTGCCAGCACTCAGTCTTTAGGCTACACCTTC.

The chain carries TRBV9 and TRBJ1-1; a weak D match, TRBD1 (5 bases). V dropped 3 bases and J dropped 3 bases, with 12 bases sitting between them. Per germline, CDR1 SGDLS and CDR2 YYNGEE. CDR3 length equals 14 residues. The CDR3 DNA reads TGTGCCAGCAGCGCCGGGACTCGTGACACTGAAGCTTTCTTT. Residues: CASSAGTRDTEAFF. The full variable domain, its missing parts supplied by reference TRBV9 and TRBJ1-1, is DSGVTQTPKHLITATGQRVTLRCSPRSGDLSVYWYQQSLDQGLQFLIQYYNGEERAKGNILERFSAQQFPDLHSELNLSSLELGDSALYFCASSAGTRDTEAFFGQGTRLTVV.

V usage is TRBV9 and J usage is TRBJ2-2, with TRBD2 matching 9 bases. V dropped 0 bases and J dropped 7; count of bases not matched to a gene: 7. The CDR3 has 16 amino acids. Germline lookup yields CDR1 SGDLS and CDR2 YYNGEE. CDR3 sequence: CASSVDGGGANGELFF. The CDR3 DNA is TGTGCCAGCAGCGTAGATGGCGGGGGGGCCAACGGGGAGCTGTTTTTT. Together with reference TRBV9 and TRBJ2-2, the CDR3 gives the full variable domain: DSGVTQTPKHLITATGQRVTLRCSPRSGDLSVYWYQQSLDQGLQFLIQYYNGEERAKGNILERFSAQQFPDLHSELNLSSLELGDSALYFCASSVDGGGANGELFFGEGSRLTVL.

J is TRBJ1-1 and V is TRBV25-1, with 11 bases matching TRBD1. The CDR3 is made up of 14 amino acids. CDR1 MGHDK and CDR2 SYGVNS come from the germline V gene. The trim removed 7 bases at V and 6 bases at J, leaving 7 bases unmatched. CDR3 nucleotide sequence: TGTGCCAGCACCACGGACAGGGGGCGGCCTGAAGCTTTCTTT. It translates to CASTTDRGRPEAFF.

This sequence joins TRBV3-1 (or the pseudogene TRBV3-2) and TRBJ1-2; 8 bases are shared with TRBD1. CDR3 length equals 13 residues. CDR1 is LGHDT and CDR2 is YNNKEL in the germline V gene (reference sequence). J gave up 8 bases and V 4 bases, and 6 bases lay outside the gene matches. In DNA form, the CDR3 reads TGTGCCAGCAGCCGGCAGGGGGCGGGGGGCTACACCTTC. This codes for CASSRQGAGGYTF.

The chain combines TRBV5-1 with TRBJ2-1; maybe TRBD2 (6 bases). CDR1 and CDR2 (germline): SGHRS, YFSETQ. V dropped 0 bases and J dropped 3 bases, with 10 bases sitting between them. The CDR3 runs 15 residues. CDR3 protein: CASSLASEGYNEQFF. CDR3 sequence (DNA): TGCGCCAGCAGCTTGGCCTCGGAGGGCTACAATGAGCAGTTCTTC.

The chain uses TRBV10-2 and TRBJ2-1; 8 nucleotides match TRBD1. The CDR3 runs to 15 residues. CDR1 WSHSY and CDR2 SAAADI come from the germline V gene. V lost 3 bases, J lost 8 bases, and 9 bases stayed unmatched. The CDR3 sequence is CASSEPGTGLYEQFF. For the CDR3, the DNA is TGCGCCAGCAGTGAACCCGGGACAGGTCTCTATGAGCAGTTCTTC.

The chain links TRBV7-8 to TRBJ2-5; 7 bases are a match to TRBD1. This CDR3 is built from 14 residues. Looked up from germline, CDR1 is SGHVS and CDR2 is FQNEAQ. V was clipped by 5 bases and J by 1 base; unmatched bases: 4. In DNA form, the CDR3 reads TGTGCCAGCAGCGACCGGACAGGCCAAGAGACCCAGTACTTC. This translates into CASSDRTGQETQYF.

V usage is TRBV9 and J usage is TRBJ2-3, with D possibly matching TRBD1 (6 bases). Trimming left V 0 bases short and J 0 bases short, with 11 bases between. This CDR3 is 16 amino acids long. Germline V gene lookup returns CDR1 SGDLS and CDR2 YYNGEE. The CDR3 DNA is TGTGCCAGCAGCGTAGGGTCAGGGGCTAGCACAGATACGCAGTATTTT. Protein product: CASSVGSGASTDTQYF.

The J gene is TRBJ1-2, the V gene TRBV3-1 (or the pseudogene TRBV3-2), with 10 bases lining up with TRBD1. The CDR3 sequence is 16 residues long. Germline V gene data show CDR1 as LGHDT and CDR2 as YNNKEL (reference sequence). The junction had 8 bases not matched to a gene; V was cut back by 1 base and J by 6 bases. CDR3 amino acids: CASSQGVGTGVHGYTF. Here the CDR3 DNA reads TGTGCCAGCAGCCAAGGGGTCGGGACAGGGGTCCATGGCTACACCTTC.

The count of this clone is one. This chain links TRBV7-8 with TRBJ1-5; 7 bases fit TRBD1. CDR3 length: 15 amino acids. Looked up from germline, CDR1 is SGHVS and CDR2 is FQNEAQ. V lost 5 bases, J lost 0 bases, and 4 bases stayed unmatched. CDR3 in DNA: TGTGCCAGCAGCCTTGACAGGGATAGCAATCAGCCCCAGCATTTT. Protein: CASSLDRDSNQPQHF.

CDR3 in DNA: TGTGCCAGTAGTGCGGGACAGACCAGGACTAGCGGGGGGTCCACAGATACGCAGTATTTT. As protein: CASSAGQTRTSGGSTDTQYF. This chain links TRBV19 with TRBJ2-3; 14 bases are shared with TRBD2. The germline gives CDR1 LNHDA, CDR2 SQIVND (reference sequence). The CDR3 length is 20 residues. V trimming: 5 bases; J trimming: 2 bases; junction bases outside the gene matches: 15.

The rearrangement joins TRBV12-3 or TRBV12-4 to TRBJ1-5; D may be TRBD1 (5 bases). This CDR3 has 12 amino acids. Trimming took 6 bases from V and 5 from J, leaving 8 bases between them. CDR3 bases: TGTGCCAGCAGCGGGGGGGATCAGCCCCAGCATTTT. Protein product: CASSGGDQPQHF.

V gene TRBV29-1 combines with J gene TRBJ1-2, with D possibly TRBD1 on 5 matching bases. This CDR3 spans 14 amino acids. Germline CDR1 SQVTM, CDR2 ANQGSEA. With 4 bases removed from V and 0 bases from J, the gap between germline ends came to 12 bases. CDR3 DNA: TGCAGCGTTGCCGTTCAGGGAACTAACTATGGCTACACCTTC. It specifies CSVAVQGTNYGYTF.

This clone was counted a few times. This chain uses TRBV4-3 with TRBJ2-1; 10 bases line up with TRBD2. With V trimmed by 4 bases and J by 6 bases, 6 bases remained unmatched. Germline values: CDR1 LGHNA, CDR2 YSLEER. The CDR3 loop spans 15 amino acids. As DNA, the CDR3 is TGCGCCAGCAGCCTTAGGACTAGCGGTTCCAATGAGCAGTTCTTC. This sequence encodes CASSLRTSGSNEQFF.

V is TRBV11-2 and J is TRBJ2-1; the match to TRBD2 covers 7 bases. The ends lost 5 bases at V and 8 bases at J; junction bases unmatched: 6. Germline V gene sequence: CDR1 SGHAT, CDR2 FQNNGV. The CDR3 loop spans 13 amino acids. The CDR3 loop reads CASSTGLVDEQFF. DNA of the CDR3: TGTGCCAGCAGCACAGGACTAGTAGATGAGCAGTTCTTC.

The chain carries TRBV9 and TRBJ2-5; TRBD2 matches 12 bases. Germline V gene lookup returns CDR1 SGDLS and CDR2 YYNGEE. V was clipped by 0 bases and J by 7 bases; unmatched bases: 4. This CDR3 is built from 15 residues. As DNA, the CDR3 is TGTGCCAGCAGCGTAGGACTAGCGGGGGCCGGGACCCAGTACTTC. Translated: CASSVGLAGAGTQYF.